This T cell receptor beta chain was found in a study of cytomegalovirus exposure and HLA in healthy donors. CDR3 size: 17 residues. The germline CDR1 and CDR2 sequences are SGHRS and YFSETQ. Trimming cost V 0 bases and J 4 bases, with 14 bases left between them. Researchers ran the PCR with 60 Vbeta and 13 Jbeta primers. The method was immunoSEQ multiplex PCR; TCRdb's version includes in-frame clones alone and lacks a portion of them. The table lists about 160,000 clones, just under 80% of them singletons. Material: PBMCs. This chain links TRBV5-1 with TRBJ2-6; D is perhaps TRBD2 (6 bases). The receptor comes from a woman in her thirties or forties in good health and CMV-seropositive. CDR3 nucleotides: TGCGCCAGCAGCTTGGTGGGGGGTACGCAGGGGGCCAACGTCCTGACTTTC. This codes for CASSLVGGTQGANVLTF.